The clone carrying this TCR beta chain was seen a few times. The data originate from a study of T-cell reconstitution after alpha-beta-depleted transplantation in children. This sample's TCRbeta library carried unique molecular identifier barcodes. Each CDR3 protein gets one entry after TCRdb re-called the PCR reads with MiXCR. The table has approximately 400,000 distinct CDR3 sequences, about a tenth seen once. V was trimmed by 0 bases and J by 4 bases, leaving 12 bases between them. The CDR3 length is 14 residues. Germline V gives CDR1 DFQATT, CDR2 SNEGSKA (reference sequence). The V gene is TRBV20-1, the J gene TRBJ1-2; weak D call: TRBD1 (6 bases). This TCR was sampled from a human donor who donated a stem cell graft to a child with acute myeloid leukemia. The sample consisted of PBMCs from the stem cell graft donor, taken from the stem cell graft. CDR3 sequence reads: CSARDAGVAYGYTF. CDR3 sequence (DNA): TGCAGTGCTAGAGATGCAGGGGTGGCCTATGGCTACACCTTC.